This T cell receptor beta chain is drawn from a study of blood T cell repertoires in COVID-19 (dated by TCRdb to 2020 to 2022). Regarding the study in general: Samples covering the acute and convalescent phases of COVID-19 were provided by collaborators in the United States, Italy and Spain. Deeply sampled blood TCRbeta repertoires from subjects exposed to, actively infected with, or recovered from COVID-19 were included in the dataset. The material from the prospective study consisted of cDNA or gDNA derived from T cells, B-cell-depleted T cells, or PBMCs. Where available, HLA class I and class II types were taken from metadata supplied by the sample provider and were not determined by assay-based typing. The samples were drawn from the first 160 participants of the ongoing ImmuneRACE study and from 1,254 subjects provided by 6 global collaborators. A de-identified subject ID, COVID-19 status, age in years and sex were almost always included in the sample metadata. The repertoires were made available in a free public database intended to serve as a resource for research on the immune response to SARS-CoV-2.

Each collaborating institution followed its own protocols to collect whole blood in K2EDTA tubes. For TCRbeta analysis, collaborator samples were shipped as frozen whole blood, as isolated PBMCs, or as DNA extracted from either sample type. TCRbeta CDR3 regions were amplified from genomic DNA using the immunoSEQ Assay, a bias-controlled multiplex PCR. Per the authors' processing: Within the assay, amplification of reference gene primers was used to estimate how many nucleated cells each sample contained. To quantify the absolute abundance of each unique TCRbeta CDR3 rearrangement, sequence reads were collapsed and filtered. Productive Simpson clonality was computed per sample as the square root of Simpson's diversity index over productive rearrangements. Held by TCRdb, this immuneACCESS table contains in-frame sequences only and omits some clones. Under half of the omission traces to an unresolved V gene where checked; the cause of the rest is unknown. V and J calls and clone size are given by that table; D and trimming were obtained from the DNA. The sample yields approximately 74,000 clones; 80% to 95% were counted once. The ten largest clones take up around 4.9% of the sample.

Reading from cysteine to phenylalanine, the CDR3 counts 14 amino acids. CDR3 DNA is the only sequence kept; it has 42 bases, read in frame from the first base. At the junction V is shortened by 1 base and J by 2 bases, with 8 bases in between. The germline V gene encodes CDR1 KGHSH and CDR2 LQKENI. Regarding this clone: What antigen it recognizes has not been identified. No clone much larger than this one lies a single base away; base qualities are absent. Other nucleotide sequences in the sample specify the same CDR3.

Overall results and qualifications from the work: Clinical and demographic metadata were provided uncurated, with the amount varying by source and participant.

The chain employs TRBV18 and TRBJ2-5; matching of 6 bases hints at TRBD1 as the D gene. Input material: peripheral blood. The receptor's source is a woman aged 60-70 years with active COVID-19. The nucleotides read TGTGCCAGCTCACCACGCACAGGGCAAGAGACCCAGTACTTC. This gives the protein CASSPRTGQETQYF.